This T cell receptor (beta chain) is drawn from a study of blood T cell repertoires in COVID-19. Overall study context: From T cells, B-cell-depleted T cells, or PBMCs came the material, which was cDNA or gDNA.

Per germline, CDR1 GTSNPN and CDR2 SVGIG (reference sequence). This CDR3 region has 15 residues. Trimming cost V 6 bases and J 0 bases, with 15 bases left between them. Enrolment of Seattle patients took place during active infection, and they were followed longitudinally. Original handling: Estimation of nucleated cell counts relied on the amplification of reference gene primers. Only in-frame clones appear in the TCRdb table, and some are missing; sequencing was by immunoSEQ multiplex PCR. V and J calls and clone size are given by that table; D and trimming were obtained from the DNA. The table has roughly 180,000 clones, 60% to 85% seen once.

This clonotype originated in a woman aged 55-70 years with COVID-19, enrolled during active disease. The chain couples TRBV30 to TRBJ1-3; no clear D. The sample consisted of peripheral blood. CDR3 in amino acids: CACLPDNFSGNTIYF. The CDR3 nucleotides read TGTGCCTGCCTACCCGACAATTTCTCTGGAAACACCATATATTTT.